A single sample is the source of the 21 T cell receptor beta chains below, sequenced in a study of blood T cells in healthy people across ages. Alongside a J-beta primer mix, a sample-barcoded 5' primer served in a second PCR lasting about 6 to 12 cycles. From the 5' RACE reads, TCRdb called clonotypes with MiXCR, one entry per CDR3 protein. Of roughly 800,000 distinct CDR3 sequences in the sample, roughly 26% are singletons; the top ten hold around 3%. These data were also reused for a study on T cells of mothers and their children.

The sequenced material came from blood. Receptors originate from a boy aged 5 to 17 in good health.

This clonotype was seen a few times. V usage is TRBV7-2 and J usage is TRBJ2-5, with 7 bases matching TRBD2. The J call may be wrong; the DNA end is better matched by TRBJ2-1. Germline CDR1 is SGHTA and CDR2 is FQGNSA. This CDR3 is built from 13 residues. The CDR3 bases are TGTGCCAGCTCTATGGGGGGGAGGAATGAGCAGTTCTTC. This gives the protein CASSMGGRNEQFF.

The chain combines TRBV28 with TRBJ2-5; the match to TRBD2 covers 9 bases. Germline CDR1 and CDR2: MDHEN and SYDVKM. With 4 bases clipped from V and 5 bases from J, the junction kept 17 bases outside the gene matches. The CDR3 is 18 residues long. The CDR3, as DNA: TGTGCCAGCAGTTCGCCCTCCCGGAGTAGCGGGGGTCGCGAGACCCAGTACTTC. Protein: CASSSPSRSSGGRETQYF.

The rearrangement uses TRBV7-8 and TRBJ2-3; 9 bases fit TRBD1. The CDR3 extends over 16 amino acids. V lost 5 bases and J lost 0; bases outside the gene matches: 6. Germline V gives CDR1 SGHVS, CDR2 FQNEAQ. CDR3 sequence reads: CASSLNRGLSTDTQYF. The CDR3 DNA is TGTGCCAGCAGCCTCAACAGGGGGCTGAGCACAGATACGCAGTATTTT.

This clonotype has only a few counts. The V gene is TRBV6-1, the J gene TRBJ1-4, with 7 bases aligning to TRBD1. V lost 4 bases and J lost 8; bases outside the gene matches: 10. From germline, CDR1 is MNHNS and CDR2 SASEGT. CDR3 length: 15 amino acids. DNA for the CDR3: TGTGCCAGCAGTGCGTTCGGGACAGTGGAGGAAAAACTGTTTTTT. This codes for CASSAFGTVEEKLFF.

The chain uses TRBV11-2 and TRBJ2-2, with 7 bases fitting TRBD2. The junction had 20 bases not matched to a gene; V was cut back by 4 bases and J by 0 bases. Germline V gene lookup returns CDR1 SGHAT and CDR2 FQNNGV. This CDR3 region has 21 residues. DNA of the CDR3: TGTGCCAGCAGCTCACCTTTCCGAGCGGGGAGAGCGATTTCGAACACCGGGGAGCTGTTTTTT. Translation: CASSSPFRAGRAISNTGELFF.

The genes are TRBV20-1 and TRBJ2-5, with D perhaps given as TRBD1 or TRBD2 (5 bases each). Trimming shortened V by 1 base and J by 5 bases, and 23 bases separated the two germline ends. This CDR3 comprises 17 residues. Germline CDR1 and CDR2: DFQATT and SNEGSKA (reference sequence). CDR3: CSARVLQGNGERETQYF. CDR3 sequence (DNA): TGCAGTGCTAGAGTTCTGCAGGGTAACGGGGAAAGGGAGACCCAGTACTTC.

The J gene is TRBJ2-3, the V gene TRBV20-1; D unresolved. The V end lost 3 bases, the J end lost 6 bases, and 7 bases lay between the germline ends. CDR1 is DFQATT, CDR2 SNEGSKA, per germline (reference sequence). The CDR3 totals 11 residues. In nucleotides, the CDR3 is TGCAGTGCTAGTCATGGGGATACGCAGTATTTT. This codes for CSASHGDTQYF.

The chain recombines TRBV10-3 with TRBJ2-7; D might be TRBD2 (6 bases). V lost 10 bases and J lost 5, with 12 bases in between. Germline values: CDR1 ENHRY, CDR2 SYGVKD. CDR3 length: 11 residues. CDR3 nucleotides: TGTGCCAGAGGAGGGTCCCACGAGCAGTACTTC. Translation gives CARGGSHEQYF.

This clonotype was seen a few times. The chain joins TRBV24-1 to TRBJ2-1; possible D gene TRBD1, 6 bases. Trimming removed 4 bases from V and 10 bases from J, with 7 bases in between. Germline CDR1 and CDR2: KGHDR and SFDVKD. The CDR3 is made up of 11 amino acids. The CDR3 nucleotides are TGTGCCACCAGTGAGGGGACAGAGCAGTTCTTC. Its translation is CATSEGTEQFF.

This chain joins TRBV12-3 or TRBV12-4 and TRBJ1-1, with 8 bases fitting TRBD1. There are 15 residues in the CDR3. Losses at the gene ends were 1 base for V and 8 bases for J; bases not matched to a gene: 9. CDR3 nucleotides: TGTGCCAGCAGTTTAGGCGGGACAGGCGGCGGGGAAGCTTTCTTT. This sequence encodes CASSLGGTGGGEAFF.

In its sample, this clonotype was seen a few times. The gene calls are TRBV5-1 and TRBJ2-2, with 9 nucleotides matching TRBD1. Germline trimming cut 5 bases from V and 6 bases from J; bases unmatched to any gene: 8. CDR3 length: 15 amino acids. Per germline, CDR1 SGHRS and CDR2 YFSETQ. The CDR3 DNA is TGCGCCAGCAGACCCACCACAGGGGGCCCCGGGGAGCTGTTTTTT. This gives the protein CASRPTTGGPGELFF. Combining the CDR3 with reference TRBV5-1 and TRBJ2-2 gives the whole variable domain KAGVTQTPRYLIKTRGQQVTLSCSPISGHRSVSWYQQTPGQGLQFLFEYFSETQRNKGNFPGRFSGRQFSNSRSEMNVSTLELGDSALYLCASRPTTGGPGELFFGEGSRLTVL.

This clonotype was detected only a few times. The chain is built from TRBV7-9 and TRBJ1-1, with D possibly TRBD1 on 6 matching bases. V was clipped by 5 bases and J by 0 bases, with 13 bases between them. Germline lookup yields CDR1 SEHNR and CDR2 FQNEAQ (reference sequence). The CDR3 is 15 residues long. CDR3: CASSQGQLMNTEAFF. In DNA, the CDR3 is TGTGCCAGCAGCCAAGGACAGTTAATGAACACTGAAGCTTTCTTT.

In its sample, this clonotype was seen many times. The V call is TRBV12-3 or TRBV12-4, the J call TRBJ2-3, with D hard to call. The CDR3 sequence is 11 residues long. Trimming stripped 5 bases from V and 6 bases from J, with 6 bases between. The CDR3 DNA follows: TGTGCCAGCAGTCTAAAGGATACGCAGTATTTT. Translation gives CASSLKDTQYF.

This clonotype was found a few times. The chain is built from TRBV6-1 and TRBJ1-5; D remains ambiguous. V lost 2 bases, J lost 0 bases, and 8 bases lay in between. Germline V gene sequence: CDR1 MNHNS, CDR2 SASEGT. The CDR3 length is 15 residues. DNA of the CDR3: TGTGCCAGCAGTGAACGGGCAGATAGCAATCAGCCCCAGCATTTT. Translating gives CASSERADSNQPQHF.

The chain has TRBV13 and TRBJ2-7; no firm D call. The CDR3 contains 14 residues. CDR1 and CDR2 from the germline V gene are PRHDT and FYEKMQ (reference sequence). V was shortened by 4 bases and J by 3 bases, with 13 bases between the two germline ends. CDR3 sequence: CASSSGVRYYEQYF. The CDR3 DNA sequence: TGTGCCAGCAGCTCTGGGGTCAGATACTACGAGCAGTACTTC.

V and J are TRBV2 and TRBJ2-5; TRBD2 matches 9 bases. The V and J ends lost 4 bases and 1 base, in that order; junction bases with no gene match: 4. CDR1 is SNHLY, CDR2 FYNNEI, per germline. This CDR3 region has 15 residues. The CDR3 sequence: CASSGVAGAQETQYF. Written as DNA, the CDR3 is TGTGCCAGCAGTGGGGTAGCGGGGGCCCAAGAGACCCAGTACTTC.

The chain links TRBV27 to TRBJ2-5, with D possibly matching TRBD1 (5 bases). The J call is doubtful: the DNA matches TRBJ2-1 better. The CDR3 runs 17 residues. CDR1 and CDR2 (germline): MNHEY, SMNVEV (reference sequence). The CDR3 reads CASSLGATRVRRNEQFF. The CDR3 DNA is TGTGCCAGCAGTTTAGGTGCTACCAGGGTCCGTCGGAATGAGCAGTTCTTC.

The table lists this clonotype with a few counts. The chain has TRBV21-1 and TRBJ2-7; TRBD1, the D gene given by the table, was not confirmed from the DNA. TRBV21-1 is classified as a pseudogene. The CDR3 has 15 residues. CDR3 residues: CASSKRDREGWEQYF. The CDR3 DNA reads TGTGCCAGCAGCAAACGGGACAGGGAGGGCTGGGAGCAGTACTTC.

This clonotype came up a few times. The genes are TRBV30 and TRBJ2-7; D gene ambiguous. The CDR3 length is 11 residues. Trimming shortened V by 1 base and J by 5 bases, and 6 bases separated the two germline ends. Germline CDR1 is GTSNPN and CDR2 is SVGIG (reference sequence). The CDR3 loop is CAWSGFHEQYF. The CDR3 DNA reads TGTGCCTGGAGTGGGTTCCACGAGCAGTACTTC.

This clonotype was detected a few times. This chain links TRBV20-1 with TRBJ2-5; D remains unclear. The germline V gene encodes CDR1 DFQATT and CDR2 SNEGSKA (reference sequence). V was shortened by 5 bases and J by 0 bases, with 16 bases between the two germline ends. CDR3 size: 15 residues. CDR3 nucleotide sequence: TGCAGTGCTCGTACAGAAGGCGGAAACCAAGAGACCCAGTACTTC. Translating it yields CSARTEGGNQETQYF.

In its sample, this clonotype was seen a few times. The rearrangement joins TRBV4-1 to TRBJ2-3; possibly TRBD1 or TRBD2 for D (5 bases each). Germline assignment: CDR1 MGHRA and CDR2 YSYEKL. V was clipped by 3 bases and J by 6 bases, with 10 bases between them. This CDR3 has 13 amino acids. Written as DNA, the CDR3 is TGCGCCAGCAGCCATTCGGGGCCCGATACGCAGTATTTT. It specifies CASSHSGPDTQYF.